The rows below give T cell receptor beta chains drawn from one sample of a study of blood T cell repertoires in COVID-19. Generated by immunoSEQ multiplex PCR, the TCRdb table keeps only in-frame clones and is missing some. The profile shows about 160,000 clones, around 84% of them singletons. Sequenced material: peripheral blood. Every receptor here comes from an elderly woman with acute or convalescent COVID-19. CDR3s include the opening cysteine and the closing phenylalanine or tryptophan. The D gene is left open where the match is weak. Rows may omit the clone size; those that give it use once, few, many or a size class.

cdr3_nt | cdr3_aa | v_call | d_call | clone_size | j_call
TGTGCCACCAGCAGAGTTAGGGGAAGGACCGGGGAGCTGTTTTTT | CATSRVRGRTGELFF | TRBV15 | NA | NA | TRBJ2-2
TGTGCCAGCAGCTTAGGCGGGAGTGTCAGTGACATTCAGTACTTC | CASSLGGSVSDIQYF | TRBV7-9 | TRBD2 | NA | TRBJ2-4
TGTGCCAGCTCAGTAACCGGACAGGGGCCCTACGAGCAGTACTTC | CASSVTGQGPYEQYF | TRBV18 | TRBD1 | NA | TRBJ2-7
TGTGCCACCAGTGATGCGGGAACCTCTGGGGCCAACGTCCTGACTTTC | CATSDAGTSGANVLTF | TRBV24-1 | NA | NA | TRBJ2-6
TGTGCCAGTAGTACCCTCACCTGGGGGGATGGCTACACCTTC | CASSTLTWGDGYTF | TRBV19 | NA | NA | TRBJ1-2
TGTGCCAGCAGTTACCTTACTGACACAGATACGCAGTATTTT | CASSYLTDTDTQYF | TRBV6-6 | NA | NA | TRBJ2-3
TGTGCCAGCAGCTATATCCGGGGGTCCTCCTACGAGCAGTACTTC | CASSYIRGSSYEQYF | TRBV16 | NA | NA | TRBJ2-7
TGTGCCAGTAGTACTCCCCTAGGGACCCAGTACTTC | CASSTPLGTQYF | TRBV19 | NA | NA | TRBJ2-5
TGTGCCAGCAGTCCGGACAGAGACCAGCCCCAGCATTTT | CASSPDRDQPQHF | TRBV2 | NA | NA | TRBJ1-5
TGTGCCAGCAGTGAAGGTCCAGGGGGCAGGAGGTACGAGCAGTACTTC | CASSEGPGGRRYEQYF | TRBV2 | TRBD1 | NA | TRBJ2-7
TGTGCCACCAAGAGGAACACTGAAGCTTTCTTT | CATKRNTEAFF | TRBV15 | NA | NA | TRBJ1-1
TGTGCCAGCAGCTTAGGCTGGGAGTACGAGCAGTACTTC | CASSLGWEYEQYF | TRBV11-2 | NA | NA | TRBJ2-7
TGTGCCAGCTCACCAGGACAGGGCCGGGCCGAGCAGTACTTC | CASSPGQGRAEQYF | TRBV18 | TRBD1 | NA | TRBJ2-7
TGTGCCAGTAATTACGAGCGGGGGGGCTCCTACAATGAGCAGTTCTTC | CASNYERGGSYNEQFF | TRBV19 | TRBD2 | NA | TRBJ2-1
TGTGCCACCAGCAGAGATACAGGGACTAGCGGGAGTCCCTACGAGCAGTACTTC | CATSRDTGTSGSPYEQYF | TRBV15 | TRBD2 | NA | TRBJ2-7
TGTGCCAGCAGCCGCACCGGGACTAGCGGGTTTGATACGCAGTATTTT | CASSRTGTSGFDTQYF | TRBV4-2 | TRBD2 | few | TRBJ2-3
TGTGCCAGCAGTCCCCAGGGGTACTCCTACGAGCAGTACTTC | CASSPQGYSYEQYF | TRBV28 | NA | NA | TRBJ2-7
TGTGCCAGCAGTTACTTATCCACGGGTGTTGGAAACACCATATATTTT | CASSYLSTGVGNTIYF | TRBV6-2/TRBV6-3 | NA | NA | TRBJ1-3
TGTGCCAGCAGTGAATTGGACAGTTCTCAGCCCCAGCATTTT | CASSELDSSQPQHF | TRBV6-1 | NA | NA | TRBJ1-5
TGCGCCAGCAGCTCGGGACTAGCGGGAGGGGAAGCGGCAGATACGCAGTATTTT | CASSSGLAGGEAADTQYF | TRBV5-1 | TRBD2 | NA | TRBJ2-3
TGTGCCAGCAGCTTGGTCACAGGACAGCATAATTCACCCCTCCACTTT | CASSLVTGQHNSPLHF | TRBV7-8 | NA | NA | TRBJ1-6
TGTGCCATCAGCGAAATCGACAGTGGGGACACTGAAGCTTTCTTT | CAISEIDSGDTEAFF | TRBV10-3 | NA | NA | TRBJ1-1
TGTGCCAGTAGTTCTACTAGCGGGGGGCCCTGGGAGACCCAGTACTTC | CASSSTSGGPWETQYF | TRBV19 | TRBD2 | NA | TRBJ2-5
TGTGCCAGCAGTTTATCTACCACCTACGAGCAGTACTTC | CASSLSTTYEQYF | TRBV28 | NA | NA | TRBJ2-7
TGTGCTAGTGGTTTGGTACAGGGGCGGATGAACTATGGCTACACCTTC | CASGLVQGRMNYGYTF | TRBV12-5 | TRBD1 | NA | TRBJ1-2
TGTGCCAGCAGCCACCTCCACGAGGGACAGTTCGAAGCTTTCTTT | CASSHLHEGQFEAFF | TRBV3-1/TRBV3-2 | TRBD1 | few | TRBJ1-1
TGTGCCATCAGTGAGTCGGGGGGACTAGCGGGCAATGAGCAGTTCTTC | CAISESGGLAGNEQFF | TRBV10-3 | TRBD2 | NA | TRBJ2-1
TGCGCCAGCAGCTTACAGGGGTACACTGAAGCTTTCTTT | CASSLQGYTEAFF | TRBV5-1 | TRBD1 | many | TRBJ1-1
TGTGCCAGCAGCCCTCTAGCGCCCGCAACCTACGAGCAGTACTTC | CASSPLAPATYEQYF | TRBV5-8 | NA | NA | TRBJ2-7
TGTGCCAGCAGCTCCGACAGGGACTCTGGAAACACCATATATTTT | CASSSDRDSGNTIYF | TRBV13 | TRBD1 | NA | TRBJ1-3
TGTGCCAGCAGCCAAGATTGGAGACAGGGGACCCCCACTGAAGCTTTCTTT | CASSQDWRQGTPTEAFF | TRBV14 | TRBD1 | NA | TRBJ1-1
TGTGCCAGCAGCCAATTCATGGGCCGCGAGCAGTACTTC | CASSQFMGREQYF | TRBV14 | NA | NA | TRBJ2-7
TGTGCCAGCAGCTTTTTAGCGGGGGGGCCAGATACGCAGTATTTT | CASSFLAGGPDTQYF | TRBV5-4 | TRBD2 | NA | TRBJ2-3
TGTGCCAGCGCCGTTCGAGCGGGAGTCCCCTACAATGAGCAGTTCTTC | CASAVRAGVPYNEQFF | TRBV6-4 | TRBD2 | NA | TRBJ2-1
TGTGCCAGCAGTTCAAGCCAACAGGGGCGCTACACCTTC | CASSSSQQGRYTF | TRBV12-3/TRBV12-4 | TRBD1 | NA | TRBJ1-2
TGTGCCAGCAGCACAACAGGGTCTGGGGCCAACGTCCTGACTTTC | CASSTTGSGANVLTF | TRBV11-2 | NA | NA | TRBJ2-6
TGTGCCAGCAGTTCGGGACAGGGGTGGCAGCCCCAGCATTTT | CASSSGQGWQPQHF | TRBV27 | TRBD1 | NA | TRBJ1-5
TGTGCCAGTAGTATAAGGGCACAGGGGGTAATCGGTGGCTACACCTTC | CASSIRAQGVIGGYTF | TRBV19 | TRBD1 | once | TRBJ1-2
TGTGCCAGCAGTTTCCGGACTAGCGGGGGGAGGGAGACCCAGTACTTC | CASSFRTSGGRETQYF | TRBV6-6 | TRBD2 | once | TRBJ2-5
TGTGCCAGCAGCCCCCTTAGGGGTCAGGAAAGGTCCACTGAAGCTTTCTTT | CASSPLRGQERSTEAFF | TRBV7-9 | NA | NA | TRBJ1-1
TGTGCCAGCAGAGCGGCGATAGGACAGGGGTTCGAGCAGTACTTC | CASRAAIGQGFEQYF | TRBV28 | TRBD1 | NA | TRBJ2-7
TGCGCCAGCAGTAACCGGACTAGCGGCTACGAGCAGTACTTC | CASSNRTSGYEQYF | TRBV5-1 | TRBD2 | NA | TRBJ2-7
TGTGCCAGTCACGTCCGACAGGGCAACTTAGAGCAGTACTTC | CASHVRQGNLEQYF | TRBV19 | TRBD1 | NA | TRBJ2-7
TGTGCCAGCACCACGTGGGCGGGTAATGAGCAGTTCTTC | CASTTWAGNEQFF | TRBV12-3/TRBV12-4 | NA | NA | TRBJ2-1